This T cell receptor (beta chain) was sequenced for a study of T cell responses to AZD1222 COVID-19 vaccine. Points from the study as a whole: Close to half of spike-specific TCRs reportedly recognize unmutated variant regions. Researchers report vaccine-associated CD4 TCRs spanning spike, with dominance at 160-218 and 743-854. Donors in the cohort were predominantly white British and more often female, and clonal diversity was possibly underestimated. When two AZD1222 doses had been given, Spike-specific TCR breadth and depth rose.

This CDR3 region has 12 residues. V dropped 4 bases and J dropped 4 bases, with 9 bases sitting between them. In germline, CDR1 is SGHRS, CDR2 YFSETQ. Here immunoSEQ multiplex PCR was the method, and the copy in TCRdb shows in-frame clones only, minus some. This table holds 250,000 to 300,000 clones, approximately 94% found once. This clone was seen only once. Its specificity is unknown. This clonotype was sampled from an adult who received the AZD1222 COVID-19 vaccine. V and J are TRBV5-1 and TRBJ2-7; D perhaps matches TRBD1 (6 bases). Sequencing was performed on peripheral blood, taken 28 days after the second AZD1222 dose. The chain's CDR3 is CASSRTGYEQYF. CDR3 coding DNA: TGCGCCAGCAGCCGAACAGGGTACGAGCAGTACTTC. Supplemented by reference TRBV5-1 and TRBJ2-7, the full variable domain reads KAGVTQTPRYLIKTRGQQVTLSCSPISGHRSVSWYQQTPGQGLQFLFEYFSETQRNKGNFPGRFSGRQFSNSRSEMNVSTLELGDSALYLCASSRTGYEQYFGPGTRLTVT.